This T cell receptor beta chain derives from a study of T-cell memory formation after mild COVID-19. General study findings and limits: The pre-infection memory compartment contained some responding clones, suggesting cross-reactive memory joined.

This clonotype was recorded at least ten times. The antigen remains undetermined. 5'RACE with constant-segment primers yielded barcoded, UMI-tagged TCR alpha and TCR beta cDNA libraries. TCRdb itself ran the 5' RACE reads through MiXCR, one entry per CDR3 protein. The sample gives roughly 100,000 distinct CDR3 sequences, around 12% of which show up once; around 26% is in the top ten. The receptor's source is an adult woman who had mild COVID-19 (a few samples of this study predate the infection). Cell type and time point are not known. Sequencing was carried out using PBMCs or a T cell subset sorted from them (not recorded which).

CDR3 protein: CASSYSIRGVNYEQYF. The CDR3 bases are TGTGCCAGCAGTTACTCGATCAGGGGGGTAAACTACGAGCAGTACTTC. This chain connects TRBV6-5 to TRBJ2-7, with D perhaps TRBD1 (7 bases). The ends were cut back, 0 bases at V and 3 bases at J, with 15 bases in the middle. From germline, CDR1 is MNHEY and CDR2 SVGAGI. There are 16 residues in the CDR3.